These 11 T cell receptor beta chains came from one sample sequenced in a study of blood T cell repertoires in COVID-19. The protocol was immunoSEQ multiplex PCR, while the TCRdb copy is restricted to in-frame clones and leaves out a portion. The table lists around 50,000 clones, around nine tenths of them singletons. Sample: peripheral blood. The receptors shown here come from a man in his 60s with active or convalescent COVID-19.

The chain combines TRBV5-1 with TRBJ2-3; 9 positions match TRBD2. Trimming at V came to 0 bases and at J to 3 bases, leaving 8 bases not matched to a gene. This CDR3 contains 17 residues. Germline V CDR1 and CDR2: SGHRS, YFSETQ. The DNA of the CDR3 is TGCGCCAGCAGCTTGGTAATAGCGGGGGTAGGGACAGATACGCAGTATTTT. It encodes CASSLVIAGVGTDTQYF.

The rearrangement joins TRBV7-3 to TRBJ2-7; tentatively, D is TRBD2 (5 bases). CDR3 length equals 14 residues. Germline values: CDR1 SGHTA, CDR2 FQGTGA. Trimming shortened V by 1 base and J by 2 bases, and 9 bases separated the two germline ends. The chain's CDR3 is CASSLMSGAYEQYF. CDR3 DNA: TGTGCCAGCAGCTTAATGAGCGGCGCCTACGAGCAGTACTTC.

This clone was seen just once. This sequence joins TRBV29-1 and TRBJ1-1; D is undetermined. V was cut by 4 bases and J by 4 bases, with 4 bases left in between. The V gene's germline CDR1 is SQVTM and CDR2 ANQGSEA. There are 10 residues in the CDR3. The CDR3 here is CSVVSTEAFF. In nucleotides, the CDR3 is TGCAGCGTTGTCTCCACTGAAGCTTTCTTT.

The rearrangement uses TRBV16 and TRBJ2-4; 8 nucleotides line up with TRBD1. The V gene's germline CDR1 is KGHSY and CDR2 FQNENV. This CDR3 is built from 16 residues. The junction had 9 bases not matched to a gene; V was cut back by 2 bases and J by 6 bases. CDR3 nucleotide sequence: TGTGCCAGCAGCCAAGCGCCAGGGGGCGCTGGAAACATTCAGTACTTC. This gives the protein CASSQAPGGAGNIQYF.

The chain employs TRBV6-5 and TRBJ1-2, with D possibly TRBD1 on 5 matching bases. The CDR3 length is 14 residues. Looked up from germline, CDR1 is MNHEY and CDR2 is SVGAGI. V lost 0 bases and J lost 7, with 12 bases in between. The CDR3: CASSYSRGEVGYTF. The CDR3 region has the DNA TGTGCCAGCAGTTACTCTCGGGGGGAGGTTGGCTACACCTTC.

The rearrangement links TRBV9 to TRBJ2-5, with 9 bases fitting TRBD2. CDR3 length equals 16 residues. The germline V gene has CDR1 SGDLS and CDR2 YYNGEE. V shed 3 bases, J shed 1 base, and the junction held 7 bases outside the gene matches. Here the CDR3 reads CASSGQISGGQETQYF. Written as DNA, the CDR3 is TGTGCCAGCAGCGGTCAAATTAGCGGGGGCCAAGAGACCCAGTACTTC.

V gene TRBV18 combines with J gene TRBJ1-2; TRBD1 might be the D (5 bases). Trimming cost V 5 bases and J 8 bases, with 12 bases left between them. This CDR3 is 12 amino acids long. CDR1 and CDR2 (germline): KGHSH, LQKENI. For the CDR3, the DNA is TGTGCCAGCTCAACCCCGGGGGTGGGCTACACCTTC. It codes for CASSTPGVGYTF.

V and J are TRBV28 and TRBJ1-2, with 8 bases fitting TRBD1. Germline CDR1 is MDHEN and CDR2 is SYDVKM. Germline trimming cut 2 bases from V and 8 bases from J; bases unmatched to any gene: 4. The CDR3 is made up of 13 amino acids. For the CDR3, the DNA is TGTGCCAGCAGTTTAACAGGGGGTAGAGGCTACACCTTC. As protein: CASSLTGGRGYTF.

The J gene is TRBJ2-7, the V gene TRBV19, with D perhaps matching TRBD1 (7 bases). This CDR3 has 13 amino acids. Trimming removed 4 bases at V and 3 bases at J, with 10 bases between. Germline V CDR1 and CDR2: LNHDA, SQIVND (reference sequence). In DNA, the CDR3 is TGTGCCAGTAGTACCCAGGGGGGCTACGAGCAGTACTTC. Translated: CASSTQGGYEQYF.

This chain connects TRBV27 to TRBJ2-7; TRBD2 matches at 11 bases. The germline CDR1 and CDR2 sequences are MNHEY and SMNVEV (reference sequence). The CDR3 spans 14 residues. V dropped 5 bases and J dropped 6; count of bases not matched to a gene: 6. DNA for the CDR3: TGTGCCAGCAGTGTACTAGCGGGGGAGGTCGAGCAGTACTTC. Protein product: CASSVLAGEVEQYF.

This clone was counted many times. The genes are TRBV9 and TRBJ1-6, with D perhaps matching TRBD1 (6 bases). The CDR3 runs 16 residues. V was shortened by 6 bases and J by 0 bases, with 13 bases between the two germline ends. The V gene's germline CDR1 is SGDLS and CDR2 YYNGEE. The CDR3 sequence is CASTPGHHSYNSPLHF. The CDR3, as DNA: TGTGCCAGCACCCCGGGACACCACTCCTATAATTCACCCCTCCACTTT.